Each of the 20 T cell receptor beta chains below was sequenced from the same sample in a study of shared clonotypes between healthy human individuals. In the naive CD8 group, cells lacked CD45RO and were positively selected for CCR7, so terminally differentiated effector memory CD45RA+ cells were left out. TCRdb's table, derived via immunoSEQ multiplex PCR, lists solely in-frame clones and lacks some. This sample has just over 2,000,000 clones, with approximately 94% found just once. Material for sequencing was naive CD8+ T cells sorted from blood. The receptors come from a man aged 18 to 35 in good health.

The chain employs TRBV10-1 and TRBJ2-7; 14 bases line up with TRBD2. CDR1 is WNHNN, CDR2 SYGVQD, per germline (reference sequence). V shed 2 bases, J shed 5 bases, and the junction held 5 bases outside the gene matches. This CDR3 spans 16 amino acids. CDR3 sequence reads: CASSEARGLAGDEQYF. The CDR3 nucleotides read TGCGCCAGCAGTGAGGCTCGGGGACTAGCGGGAGACGAGCAGTACTTC.

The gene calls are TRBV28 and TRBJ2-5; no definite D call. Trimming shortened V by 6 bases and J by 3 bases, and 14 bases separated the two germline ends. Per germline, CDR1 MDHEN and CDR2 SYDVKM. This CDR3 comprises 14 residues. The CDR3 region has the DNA TGTGCCAGCAGCGATTTAGTTGGGGAAGAGACCCAGTACTTC. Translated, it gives CASSDLVGEETQYF.

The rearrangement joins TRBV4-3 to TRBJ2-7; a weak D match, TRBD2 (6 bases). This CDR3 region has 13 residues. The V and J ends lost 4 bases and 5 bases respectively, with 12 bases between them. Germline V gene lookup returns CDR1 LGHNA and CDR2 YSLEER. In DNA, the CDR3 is TGCGCCAGCAGCCTATCCCCGGGAGACGAGCAGTACTTC. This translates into CASSLSPGDEQYF.

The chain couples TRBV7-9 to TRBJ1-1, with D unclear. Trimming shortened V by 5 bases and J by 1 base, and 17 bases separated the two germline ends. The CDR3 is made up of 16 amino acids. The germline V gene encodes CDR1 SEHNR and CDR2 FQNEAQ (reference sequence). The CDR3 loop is CASSPPSGPRNTEAFF. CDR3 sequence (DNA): TGTGCCAGCAGCCCTCCGAGTGGTCCAAGGAACACTGAAGCTTTCTTT.

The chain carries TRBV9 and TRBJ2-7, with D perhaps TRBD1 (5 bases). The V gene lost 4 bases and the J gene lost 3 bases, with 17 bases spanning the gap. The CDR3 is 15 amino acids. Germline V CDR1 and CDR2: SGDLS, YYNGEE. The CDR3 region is CASSPSSGFHYEQYF. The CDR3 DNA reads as TGTGCCAGCAGCCCCTCATCAGGGTTTCACTACGAGCAGTACTTC.

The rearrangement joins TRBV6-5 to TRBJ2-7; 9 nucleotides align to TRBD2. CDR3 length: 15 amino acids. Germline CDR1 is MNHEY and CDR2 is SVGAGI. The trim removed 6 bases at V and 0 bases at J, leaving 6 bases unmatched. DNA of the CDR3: TGTGCCAGCAGGCTCCTAGCGGGGAGCTCCTACGAGCAGTACTTC. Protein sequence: CASRLLAGSSYEQYF.

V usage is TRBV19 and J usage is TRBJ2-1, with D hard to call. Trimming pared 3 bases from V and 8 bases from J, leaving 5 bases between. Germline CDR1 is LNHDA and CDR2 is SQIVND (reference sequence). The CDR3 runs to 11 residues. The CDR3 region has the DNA TGTGCCAGTAGTATTTGGGATGAGCAGTTCTTC. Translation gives CASSIWDEQFF.

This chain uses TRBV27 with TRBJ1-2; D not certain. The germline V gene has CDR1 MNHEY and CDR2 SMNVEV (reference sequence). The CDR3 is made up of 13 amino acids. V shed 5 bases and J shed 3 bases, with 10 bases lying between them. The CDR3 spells CASSVDGYYGYTF. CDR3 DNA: TGTGCCAGCAGTGTCGACGGTTACTATGGCTACACCTTC.

DNA for the CDR3: TGTGCCAGCAGCCATTCTGGGTCCGAAAACATTCAGTACTTC. As protein: CASSHSGSENIQYF. The chain employs TRBV7-6 and TRBJ2-4; no clear D gene. CDR1 is SGHVS, CDR2 FNYEAQ, per germline. The CDR3 covers 14 residues. V was clipped by 5 bases and J by 5 bases, with 13 bases between them.

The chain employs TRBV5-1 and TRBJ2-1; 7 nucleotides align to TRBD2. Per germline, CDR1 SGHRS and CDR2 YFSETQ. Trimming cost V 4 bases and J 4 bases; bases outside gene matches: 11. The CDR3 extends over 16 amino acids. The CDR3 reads CASSPAGGGQYNEQFF. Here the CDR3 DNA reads TGCGCCAGCAGCCCGGCGGGCGGGGGTCAGTACAATGAGCAGTTCTTC.

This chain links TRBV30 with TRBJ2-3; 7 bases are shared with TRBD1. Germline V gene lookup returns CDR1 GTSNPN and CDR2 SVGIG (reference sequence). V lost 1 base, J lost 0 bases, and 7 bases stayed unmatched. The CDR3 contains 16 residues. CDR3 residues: CAWSEGALASTDTQYF. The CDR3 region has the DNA TGTGCCTGGAGTGAGGGGGCTCTAGCTAGCACAGATACGCAGTATTTT.

CDR3 nucleotide sequence: TGTGCCAGCAGTACTAGCGGGGGGGCCCCCTACGAGCAGTACTTC. Translating gives CASSTSGGAPYEQYF. V gene TRBV27 combines with J gene TRBJ2-7; 13 bases line up with TRBD2. The CDR3 runs 15 residues. From germline, CDR1 is MNHEY and CDR2 SMNVEV (reference sequence). The V and J ends lost 5 bases and 2 bases, in that order; junction bases with no gene match: 3.

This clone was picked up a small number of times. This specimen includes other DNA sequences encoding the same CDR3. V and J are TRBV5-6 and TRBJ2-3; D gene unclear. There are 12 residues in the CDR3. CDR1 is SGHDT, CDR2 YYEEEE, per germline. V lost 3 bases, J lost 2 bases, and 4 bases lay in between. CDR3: CASSYSTDTQYF. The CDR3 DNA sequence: TGTGCCAGCAGCTATTCCACAGATACGCAGTATTTT.

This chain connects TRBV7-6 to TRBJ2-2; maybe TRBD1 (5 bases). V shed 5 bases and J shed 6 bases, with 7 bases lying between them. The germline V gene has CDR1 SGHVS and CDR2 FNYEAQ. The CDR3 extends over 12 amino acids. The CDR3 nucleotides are TGTGCCAGCAGCGGGGCGTCCGGGGAGCTGTTTTTT. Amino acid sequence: CASSGASGELFF.

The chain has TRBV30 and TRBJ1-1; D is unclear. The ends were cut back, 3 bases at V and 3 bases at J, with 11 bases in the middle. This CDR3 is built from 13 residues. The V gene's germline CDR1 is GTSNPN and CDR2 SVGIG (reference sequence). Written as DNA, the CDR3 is TGTGCCTGGAGGGAACAAGGCCACACTGAAGCTTTCTTT. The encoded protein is CAWREQGHTEAFF. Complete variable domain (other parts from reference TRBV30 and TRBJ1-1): SQTIHQWPATLVQPVGSPLSLECTVEGTSNPNLYWYRQAAGRGLQLLFYSVGIGQISSEVPQNLSASRPQDRQFILSSKKLLLSDSGFYLCAWREQGHTEAFFGQGTRLTVV.

CDR3 sequence reads: CASSPWGSPGRGPYEQYF. Written as DNA, the CDR3 is TGTGCCAGCAGCCCTTGGGGATCGCCAGGACGTGGTCCCTACGAGCAGTACTTC. The genes are TRBV7-2 and TRBJ2-7; no reliable D call. V was pared by 5 bases and J by 2 bases, with 25 bases between. Germline CDR1 and CDR2: SGHTA and FQGNSA. The CDR3 runs to 18 residues.

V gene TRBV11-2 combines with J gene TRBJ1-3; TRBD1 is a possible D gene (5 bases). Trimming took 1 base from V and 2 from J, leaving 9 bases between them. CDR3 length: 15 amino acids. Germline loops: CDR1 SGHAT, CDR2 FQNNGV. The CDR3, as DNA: TGTGCCAGCAGCTTAGTGTCGGGGGCTGGAAACACCATATATTTT. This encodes CASSLVSGAGNTIYF.

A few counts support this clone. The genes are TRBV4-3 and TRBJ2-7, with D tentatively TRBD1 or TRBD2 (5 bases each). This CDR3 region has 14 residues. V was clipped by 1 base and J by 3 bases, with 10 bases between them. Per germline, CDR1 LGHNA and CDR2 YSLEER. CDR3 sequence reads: CASSQAEGRYEQYF. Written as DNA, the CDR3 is TGCGCCAGCAGCCAAGCAGAGGGACGCTACGAGCAGTACTTC.

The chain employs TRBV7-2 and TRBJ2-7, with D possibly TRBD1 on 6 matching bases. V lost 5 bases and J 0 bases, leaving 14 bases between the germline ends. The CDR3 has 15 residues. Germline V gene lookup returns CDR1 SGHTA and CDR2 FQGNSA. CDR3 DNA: TGTGCCAGCAGCCCTCGGTGGGGGCCCTCCTACGAGCAGTACTTC. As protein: CASSPRWGPSYEQYF.

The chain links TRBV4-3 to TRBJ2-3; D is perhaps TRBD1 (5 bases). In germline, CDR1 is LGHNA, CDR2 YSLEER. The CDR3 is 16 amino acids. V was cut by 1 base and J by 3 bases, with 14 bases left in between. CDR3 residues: CASSQVSRGWTDTQYF. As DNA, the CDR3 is TGCGCCAGCAGCCAAGTGAGTAGGGGATGGACAGATACGCAGTATTTT.